One and the same sample provided the 18 T cell receptor beta chains below, sequenced in a study of blood T cell repertoires in COVID-19. Sequenced by immunoSEQ multiplex PCR; TCRdb stores in-frame clones only, minus some. The table lists some 320,000 clones, 85% of them singletons. Specimen: peripheral blood. These receptors originate from a human donor in a cohort sampled during active COVID-19.

V gene TRBV6-5 combines with J gene TRBJ2-7; D is unresolved. CDR1 and CDR2 (germline): MNHEY, SVGAGI. With 8 bases removed from V and 0 bases from J, the gap between germline ends came to 8 bases. This CDR3 region has 12 residues. Here the CDR3 DNA reads TGTGCCAGCGGAGTTTCCTCCTACGAGCAGTACTTC. Protein: CASGVSSYEQYF.

The chain uses TRBV24-1 and TRBJ2-3, with D perhaps TRBD2 (6 bases). Trimming pared 9 bases from V and 2 bases from J, leaving 8 bases between. The CDR3 is 12 amino acids. The germline gives CDR1 KGHDR, CDR2 SFDVKD. CDR3 protein: CATGGITDTQYF. As DNA, the CDR3 is TGTGCCACCGGGGGGATCACAGATACGCAGTATTTT.

This clone has only a few counts. The gene calls are TRBV6-6 and TRBJ1-1, with 9 bases matching TRBD1. This CDR3 contains 13 residues. V lost 6 bases to trimming and J lost 5 bases; unmatched junction nucleotides: 4. The germline CDR1 and CDR2 sequences are MNHNY and SVGAGI (reference sequence). CDR3 region: CASSKGTGTEAFF. The CDR3 nucleotides read TGTGCCAGCAGCAAAGGGACAGGGACTGAAGCTTTCTTT.

This clone was detected ten times or more. The V gene is TRBV24-1, the J gene TRBJ1-4; 7 bases are a match to TRBD1. Per the germline V gene, CDR1 is KGHDR and CDR2 is SFDVKD. CDR3 length: 16 amino acids. The junction had 5 bases not matched to a gene; V was cut back by 3 bases and J by 2 bases. The CDR3 DNA follows: TGTGCCACCAGTGATGCCACAGGGGATACTAATGAAAAACTGTTTTTT. Residues: CATSDATGDTNEKLFF.

The chain uses TRBV9 and TRBJ2-5; 14 nucleotides match TRBD2. This CDR3 is built from 17 residues. The germline gives CDR1 SGDLS, CDR2 YYNGEE. V was pared by 4 bases and J by 1 base, with 6 bases of the junction left unmatched. In DNA, the CDR3 is TGTGCCAGCAGCACCGGGACTAGCGGGGGCCCCCAAGAGACCCAGTACTTC. It codes for CASSTGTSGGPQETQYF.

The chain couples TRBV5-1 to TRBJ2-7; 7 nucleotides line up with TRBD1. Germline-derived CDR1 and CDR2 are SGHRS and YFSETQ. Trimming removed 6 bases from V and 3 bases from J; junction bases left unmatched: 12. This CDR3 is 15 amino acids long. CDR3 sequence (DNA): TGCGCCAGCACCCCAACCTCAGGGGGTGTCTACGAGCAGTACTTC. It is translated as CASTPTSGGVYEQYF.

The chain couples TRBV6-5 to TRBJ1-3; no clear D. V was pared by 6 bases and J by 0 bases, with 12 bases between. The germline CDR1 and CDR2 sequences are MNHEY and SVGAGI. The CDR3 is 15 residues long. The CDR3 loop reads CASSLTLPSGNTIYF. The CDR3 bases are TGTGCCAGCAGCCTTACTCTCCCCTCTGGAAACACCATATATTTT.

The chain joins TRBV9 to TRBJ1-1; the D is unclear. Trimming removed 3 bases at V and 3 bases at J, with 9 bases between. CDR1 SGDLS and CDR2 YYNGEE come from the germline V gene. The CDR3 is 13 residues long. The CDR3 here is CASSDPGDTEAFF. The CDR3 DNA reads TGTGCCAGCAGCGACCCCGGGGACACTGAAGCTTTCTTT.

The CDR3 sequence is CASSYAAALAGAEDNEQFF. CDR3 sequence (DNA): TGTGCCAGCAGCTACGCCGCGGCACTAGCGGGGGCCGAGGACAATGAGCAGTTCTTC. The gene calls are TRBV7-3 and TRBJ2-1, with TRBD2 identical over 11 bases. The J segment lost 5 bases and the V segment lost 4 bases, leaving 16 bases of the junction unmatched. Per germline, CDR1 SGHTA and CDR2 FQGTGA. This CDR3 comprises 19 residues.

V and J are TRBV3-1 (or the pseudogene TRBV3-2) and TRBJ2-7; 9 bases agree with TRBD1. The CDR3 spans 17 residues. The V gene end was trimmed by 4 bases and the J gene end by 2 bases; junction bases not matched to a gene: 12. Germline V lookup: CDR1 LGHDT, CDR2 YNNKEL (reference sequence). CDR3 nucleotides: TGTGCCAGCAGCCCGACCCGAGGACAGGGGATTACCTACGAGCAGTACTTC. This codes for CASSPTRGQGITYEQYF.

V usage is TRBV10-3 and J usage is TRBJ2-3; D possibly corresponds to TRBD2 (7 bases). The CDR3 loop spans 11 amino acids. Trimming took off 10 bases at V and 6 bases at J, with 11 bases between the two ends. Looked up from germline, CDR1 is ENHRY and CDR2 is SYGVKD. CDR3 nucleotide sequence: TGTGCCACCGGGGGGCGGGATACGCAGTATTTT. This translates into CATGGRDTQYF.

This chain uses TRBV7-3 with TRBJ2-7, with a weak D call TRBD1 (5 bases). The CDR3 has 14 amino acids. Germline assignment: CDR1 SGHTA and CDR2 FQGTGA. V dropped 5 bases and J dropped 2 bases, with 13 bases sitting between them. The CDR3 bases are TGTGCCAGCAGCCCCCCCGACAGTCCCTACGAGCAGTACTTC. Its translation: CASSPPDSPYEQYF.

This rearrangement joins TRBV7-2 to TRBJ2-5; 9 nucleotides agree with TRBD2. This CDR3 contains 17 residues. V shed 2 bases and J 1 base; nucleotides not matched to a gene: 8. The germline CDR1 and CDR2 sequences are SGHTA and FQGNSA. CDR3 nucleotides: TGTGCCAGCAGCTTAAGGAAGCGGGGGGCCCTCCAAGAGACCCAGTACTTC. It encodes CASSLRKRGALQETQYF.

Note on this clone: The sample holds other DNA sequences that translate to the same CDR3. This chain joins TRBV5-1 and TRBJ1-4; perhaps TRBD1 as D (5 bases). Deletions cut 3 bases from V and 4 bases from J, with 10 bases between. Per germline, CDR1 SGHRS and CDR2 YFSETQ. The CDR3 is 14 amino acids. The CDR3 sequence is CASSSQGINEKLFF. For the CDR3, the DNA is TGCGCCAGCAGCTCCCAGGGAATTAATGAAAAACTGTTTTTT.

The chain carries TRBV6-5 and TRBJ1-5, with 7 bases identical to TRBD1. Germline V CDR1 and CDR2: MNHEY, SVGAGI. V was pared by 4 bases and J by 7 bases, with 10 bases of the junction left unmatched. The length of the CDR3 is 15 residues. Here the CDR3 reads CASSSDRAYPQPQHF. CDR3 coding DNA: TGTGCCAGCAGTTCCGACAGGGCTTACCCCCAGCCCCAGCATTTT.

The sample holds one count of this clone. V gene TRBV24-1 combines with J gene TRBJ2-7, with no clear D. Per the germline V gene, CDR1 is KGHDR and CDR2 is SFDVKD. Trimming removed 3 bases from V and 7 bases from J, with 21 bases in between. The CDR3 spans 16 residues. The CDR3 is CATSDIKRDGVREQYF. The DNA for the CDR3 is TGTGCCACCAGTGATATTAAGCGCGACGGAGTCCGGGAGCAGTACTTC.

V is TRBV18 and J is TRBJ1-2, with 7 bases that match TRBD1. The CDR3 runs 15 residues. Germline V gives CDR1 KGHSH, CDR2 LQKENI. Trimming cost V 3 bases and J 0 bases; bases outside gene matches: 4. The CDR3 DNA follows: TGTGCCAGCTCACCGACGGGACAGACTAACTATGGCTACACCTTC. This sequence encodes CASSPTGQTNYGYTF. Using reference TRBV18 and TRBJ1-2 for the parts outside the CDR3, the full variable domain is NAGVMQNPRHLVRRRGQEARLRCSPMKGHSHVYWYRQLPEEGLKFMVYLQKENIIDESGMPKERFSAEFPKEGPSILRIQQVVRGDSAAYFCASSPTGQTNYGYTFGSGTRLTVV.

The V gene is TRBV19, the J gene TRBJ1-1; TRBD1 aligns across 10 bases. The CDR3 extends over 11 amino acids. V lost 9 bases and J lost 7; bases outside the gene matches: 2. The germline CDR1 and CDR2 sequences are LNHDA and SQIVND (reference sequence). In DNA form, the CDR3 reads TGTGCCAGCGACAGGGGGCTTGAAGCTTTCTTT. Its translation is CASDRGLEAFF.